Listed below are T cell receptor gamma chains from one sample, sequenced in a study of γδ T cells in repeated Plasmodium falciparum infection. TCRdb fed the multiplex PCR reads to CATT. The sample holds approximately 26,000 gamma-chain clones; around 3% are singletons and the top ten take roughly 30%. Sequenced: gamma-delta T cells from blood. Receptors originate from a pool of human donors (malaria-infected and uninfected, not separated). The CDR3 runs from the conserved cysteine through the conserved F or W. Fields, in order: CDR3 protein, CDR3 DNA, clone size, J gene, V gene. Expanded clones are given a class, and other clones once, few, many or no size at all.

cdr3_aa: CATWDAEGYKKLF
cdr3_nt: TGTGCCACCTGGGACGCCGAGGGTTATAAGAAACTCTTT
clone_size: many
j_call: TRGJ1/TRGJ2
v_call: TRGV5

cdr3_aa: CALWEVLYYKKLF
cdr3_nt: TGTGCCTTGTGGGAGGTGCTTTATTATAAGAAACTCTTT
clone_size: medium-sized
j_call: TRGJ1/TRGJ2
v_call: TRGV9

cdr3_aa: CALWEVGWSSDWIKTF
cdr3_nt: TGTGCCTTGTGGGAGGTGGGTTGGAGTAGTGATTGGATCAAGACGTTT
clone_size: medium-sized
j_call: TRGJP2
v_call: TRGV9

cdr3_aa: CALWEVRGKKLF
cdr3_nt: TGTGCCTTGTGGGAGGTGCGGGGTAAGAAACTCTTT
clone_size: medium-sized
j_call: TRGJ1/TRGJ2
v_call: TRGV9

cdr3_aa: CALWELQEMDKTLKVF
cdr3_nt: TGTGCCTTGTGGGAGCTCCAAGAGATGGACAAAACACTCAAAGTATTT
clone_size: -
j_call: TRGJP
v_call: TRGV9

cdr3_aa: CATWDGQYYKKLF
cdr3_nt: TGTGCCACCTGGGACGGACAATATTATAAGAAACTCTTT
clone_size: many
j_call: TRGJ1/TRGJ2
v_call: TRGV2

cdr3_aa: CALWEVRPGKKIKVF
cdr3_nt: TGTGCCTTGTGGGAGGTGCGTCCGGGCAAAAAAATCAAGGTATTT
clone_size: medium-sized
j_call: TRGJP
v_call: TRGV9

cdr3_aa: CATWDGLVDYKKLF
cdr3_nt: TGTGCCACCTGGGACGGGCTCGTCGATTATAAGAAACTCTTT
clone_size: large
j_call: TRGJ1/TRGJ2
v_call: TRGV2

cdr3_aa: CATWDGPYGYKKLF
cdr3_nt: TGTGCCACCTGGGACGGGCCCTACGGTTATAAGAAACTCTTT
clone_size: many
j_call: TRGJ1/TRGJ2
v_call: TRGV2

cdr3_aa: CATWEGLGYKKLF
cdr3_nt: TGTGCCACCTGGGAAGGATTGGGGTATAAGAAACTCTTT
clone_size: many
j_call: TRGJ1/TRGJ2
v_call: TRGV8

cdr3_aa: CATRDRPNYKKLF
cdr3_nt: TGTGCCACCAGGGACAGGCCTAATTATAAGAAACTCTTT
clone_size: many
j_call: TRGJ1/TRGJ2
v_call: TRGV3

cdr3_aa: CATWDVALKKLF
cdr3_nt: TGTGCCACCTGGGATGTCGCCCTTAAGAAACTCTTT
clone_size: many
j_call: TRGJ1/TRGJ2
v_call: TRGV4

cdr3_aa: CALWEVHGTYYKKLF
cdr3_nt: TGTGCCTTGTGGGAGGTGCATGGGACGTATTATAAGAAACTCTTT
clone_size: medium-sized
j_call: TRGJ1/TRGJ2
v_call: TRGV9

cdr3_aa: CATWDGQFVYYKKLF
cdr3_nt: TGTGCCACCTGGGACGGGCAGTTCGTTTATTATAAGAAACTCTTT
clone_size: medium-sized
j_call: TRGJ1/TRGJ2
v_call: TRGV2

cdr3_aa: CATWDGLWFKIF
cdr3_nt: TGTGCCACCTGGGACGGGCTATGGTTCAAGATATTT
clone_size: many
j_call: TRGJP1
v_call: TRGV2

cdr3_aa: CALWEALELGKKIKVF
cdr3_nt: TGTGCCTTGTGGGAAGCCTTAGAGTTGGGCAAAAAAATCAAGGTATTT
clone_size: many
j_call: TRGJP
v_call: TRGV9

cdr3_aa: CALWDYKKLF
cdr3_nt: TGTGCCTTGTGGGATTATAAGAAACTCTTT
clone_size: many
j_call: TRGJ1/TRGJ2
v_call: TRGV9

cdr3_aa: CATWDRLYKKLF
cdr3_nt: TGTGCCACCTGGGACAGGCTATATAAGAAACTCTTT
clone_size: medium-sized
j_call: TRGJ1/TRGJ2
v_call: TRGV3

cdr3_aa: CALWEPQLGGYKKLF
cdr3_nt: TGTGCCTTGTGGGAACCTCAGCTAGGTGGTTATAAGAAACTCTTT
clone_size: many
j_call: TRGJ1/TRGJ2
v_call: TRGV9

cdr3_aa: CALWTTNYYKKLF
cdr3_nt: TGTGCCTTGTGGACCACGAATTATTATAAGAAACTCTTT
clone_size: many
j_call: TRGJ1/TRGJ2
v_call: TRGV9

cdr3_aa: CATWVPGNYYKKLF
cdr3_nt: TGTGCCACCTGGGTCCCCGGGAATTATTATAAGAAACTCTTT
clone_size: many
j_call: TRGJ1/TRGJ2
v_call: TRGV5

cdr3_aa: CATWDSGDWIKTF
cdr3_nt: TGTGCCACCTGGGATAGCGGGGATTGGATCAAGACGTTT
clone_size: many
j_call: TRGJP2
v_call: TRGV8

cdr3_aa: CATWAPYYKKLF
cdr3_nt: TGTGCCACCTGGGCCCCTTATTATAAGAAACTCTTT
clone_size: medium-sized
j_call: TRGJ1/TRGJ2
v_call: TRGV4

cdr3_aa: CATWDRLSGYKKLF
cdr3_nt: TGTGCCACCTGGGATAGGCTGAGTGGTTATAAGAAACTCTTT
clone_size: many
j_call: TRGJ1/TRGJ2
v_call: TRGV8

cdr3_aa: CALWEESKKLF
cdr3_nt: TGTGCCTTGTGGGAGGAGAGTAAGAAACTCTTT
clone_size: medium-sized
j_call: TRGJ1/TRGJ2
v_call: TRGV9

cdr3_aa: CATWDRPDSILKVKKLF
cdr3_nt: TGTGCCACCTGGGATAGGCCGGATTCCATCTTAAAGGTAAAGAAACTCTTT
clone_size: many
j_call: TRGJ1/TRGJ2
v_call: TRGV8

cdr3_aa: CATWDSSSYYKKLF
cdr3_nt: TGTGCCACCTGGGACAGCTCGAGTTATTATAAGAAACTCTTT
clone_size: many
j_call: TRGJ1/TRGJ2
v_call: TRGV3

cdr3_aa: CATWVRYYKKLF
cdr3_nt: TGTGCCACCTGGGTGCGTTATTATAAGAAACTCTTT
clone_size: many
j_call: TRGJ1/TRGJ2
v_call: TRGV8

cdr3_aa: CATWDRRVYKKLF
cdr3_nt: TGTGCCACCTGGGACAGGCGCGTTTATAAGAAACTCTTT
clone_size: many
j_call: TRGJ1/TRGJ2
v_call: TRGV3

cdr3_aa: CALWEVRKEQELGKKIKVF
cdr3_nt: TGTGCCTTGTGGGAGGTGCGTAAGGAACAAGAGTTGGGCAAAAAAATCAAGGTATTT
clone_size: many
j_call: TRGJP
v_call: TRGV9

cdr3_aa: CATWAPAKDWIKTF
cdr3_nt: TGTGCCACCTGGGCCCCAGCTAAAGATTGGATCAAGACGTTT
clone_size: medium-sized
j_call: TRGJP2
v_call: TRGV4

cdr3_aa: CATWDGRSPKKLF
cdr3_nt: TGTGCCACCTGGGACGGGCGCTCCCCTAAGAAACTCTTT
clone_size: many
j_call: TRGJ1/TRGJ2
v_call: TRGV2

cdr3_aa: CATWPHYYKKLF
cdr3_nt: TGTGCCACCTGGCCACATTATTATAAGAAACTCTTT
clone_size: many
j_call: TRGJ1/TRGJ2
v_call: TRGV3

cdr3_aa: CATWDSPHEYKKLF
cdr3_nt: TGTGCCACCTGGGACAGCCCGCATGAATATAAGAAACTCTTT
clone_size: many
j_call: TRGJ1/TRGJ2
v_call: TRGV3

cdr3_aa: CATWDERYYYKKLF
cdr3_nt: TGTGCCACCTGGGATGAGCGGTATTATTATAAGAAACTCTTT
clone_size: many
j_call: TRGJ1/TRGJ2
v_call: TRGV4